This T cell receptor beta chain was identified in a study of OX40 agonist ivuxolimab in advanced cancers. For the study at large: Ivuxolimab was administered intravenously to patients at 0.01 to 10 mg/kg every 2 weeks. Notes on the study in general: With doses of 0.1-3.0 mg/kg, partial responders showed among the lowest clonal expansion.

Repertoires were generated with immunoSEQ multiplex PCR, while TCRdb's copy carries only in-frame clones and drops some. The table lists 55,000 to 80,000 clones, 70% to 90% of them singletons. With respect to this clone: The antigen remains unidentified.

J was trimmed by 5 bases and V by 3 bases; bases with no gene match: 3. Per the germline V gene, CDR1 is MDHEN and CDR2 is SYDVKM. This CDR3 region has 13 residues. Sequencing used CD4+ or CD8+ T cells sorted from blood, obtained in a trial of the OX40 agonist ivuxolimab. The sequence was obtained from an adult with an advanced solid tumor such as melanoma, head and neck, liver or kidney cancer. The rearrangement uses TRBV28 and TRBJ2-5; TRBD1 agrees at 7 bases. CDR3 region: CASSLTGMETQYF. CDR3 coding DNA: TGTGCCAGCAGTTTGACAGGGATGGAGACCCAGTACTTC.